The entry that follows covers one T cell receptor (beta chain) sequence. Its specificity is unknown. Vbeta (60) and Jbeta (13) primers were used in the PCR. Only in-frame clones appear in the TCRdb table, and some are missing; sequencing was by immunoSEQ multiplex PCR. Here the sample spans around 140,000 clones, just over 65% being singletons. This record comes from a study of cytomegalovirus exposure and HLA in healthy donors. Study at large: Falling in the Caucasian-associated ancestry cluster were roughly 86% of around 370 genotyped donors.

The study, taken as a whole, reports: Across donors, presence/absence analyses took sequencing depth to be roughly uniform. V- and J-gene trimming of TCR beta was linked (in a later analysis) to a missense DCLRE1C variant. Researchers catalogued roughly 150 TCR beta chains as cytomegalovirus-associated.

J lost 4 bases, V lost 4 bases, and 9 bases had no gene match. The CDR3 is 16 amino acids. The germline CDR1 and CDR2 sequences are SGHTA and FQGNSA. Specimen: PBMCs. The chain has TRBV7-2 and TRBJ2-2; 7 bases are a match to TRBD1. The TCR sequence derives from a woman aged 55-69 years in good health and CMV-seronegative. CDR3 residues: CASSSAGTALTGELFF. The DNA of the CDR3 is TGTGCCAGCAGCTCAGCCGGGACAGCCCTCACCGGGGAGCTGTTTTTT.